The 10 T cell receptor beta chains given below trace back to one sample, sequenced in a study of blood T cell repertoires in COVID-19. Sequencing was performed with immunoSEQ multiplex PCR; in TCRdb, only in-frame clones are kept and a portion is missing. The table records 310,000 or so clones, around nine tenths of them present only once. The sequenced sample consisted of PBMCs or T cells enriched from blood (not recorded which). Receptor source: a middle-aged woman who had recovered from COVID-19.

The V gene is TRBV7-9, the J gene TRBJ1-2; no firm D call. This CDR3 comprises 14 residues. V lost 6 bases and J lost 0, with 11 bases in between. CDR1 is SEHNR, CDR2 FQNEAQ, per germline (reference sequence). This CDR3 reads CASRPRASNYGYTF. In DNA form, the CDR3 reads TGTGCCAGCAGACCTAGAGCCTCTAACTATGGCTACACCTTC.

The chain combines TRBV11-2 with TRBJ2-5; 13 nucleotides agree with TRBD2. The junction had 9 bases not matched to a gene; V was cut back by 5 bases and J by 3 bases. Germline V gene data show CDR1 as SGHAT and CDR2 as FQNNGV. The CDR3 extends over 17 amino acids. CDR3 sequence: CASSREGLAGVKETQYF. DNA for the CDR3: TGTGCCAGCAGCCGAGAAGGACTAGCGGGAGTGAAAGAGACCCAGTACTTC.

V is TRBV9 and J is TRBJ2-1, with D unresolved. The CDR3 totals 13 residues. The germline V gene encodes CDR1 SGDLS and CDR2 YYNGEE. Trimming took 0 bases from V and 5 from J, leaving 6 bases between them. The CDR3 sequence is CASSVGLNNEQFF. The CDR3 DNA sequence: TGTGCCAGCAGCGTAGGGCTCAACAATGAGCAGTTCTTC. Supplemented by reference TRBV9 and TRBJ2-1, the full variable domain reads DSGVTQTPKHLITATGQRVTLRCSPRSGDLSVYWYQQSLDQGLQFLIQYYNGEERAKGNILERFSAQQFPDLHSELNLSSLELGDSALYFCASSVGLNNEQFFGPGTRLTVL.

The V and J genes are TRBV27 and TRBJ1-2; 9 bases agree with TRBD1. V was pared by 8 bases and J by 5 bases, with 9 bases of the junction left unmatched. The CDR3 length is 14 residues. Per the germline V gene, CDR1 is MNHEY and CDR2 is SMNVEV (reference sequence). In nucleotides, the CDR3 is TGTGCCAGCGGGGACAGGGCCGTTACTTATGGCTACACCTTC. This encodes CASGDRAVTYGYTF.

The chain is built from TRBV15 and TRBJ2-7; the D gene is possibly TRBD1 (6 bases). Trimming cost V 4 bases and J 7 bases, with 20 bases left between them. The CDR3 spans 15 residues. The germline CDR1 and CDR2 sequences are LNHNV and YYDKDF (reference sequence). CDR3 bases: TGTGCCACCAGCACCCCCGGACAGAATGCTTTAGAGCAGTACTTC. This translates into CATSTPGQNALEQYF.

This chain joins TRBV5-6 and TRBJ1-6; 9 bases match TRBD1. The V and J ends lost 4 bases and 7 bases, in that order; junction bases with no gene match: 9. Germline loops: CDR1 SGHDT, CDR2 YYEEEE. The CDR3 covers 16 residues. The CDR3 spells CASSLLGQGLNSPLHF. CDR3 nucleotide sequence: TGTGCCAGCAGCCTCCTGGGACAGGGACTAAATTCACCCCTCCACTTT.

The chain uses TRBV24-1 and TRBJ2-5; 7 bases match TRBD1. The germline V gene encodes CDR1 KGHDR and CDR2 SFDVKD. This CDR3 has 15 residues. V shed 4 bases, J shed 5 bases, and the junction held 9 bases outside the gene matches. CDR3 nucleotide sequence: TGTGCCACCAGTGAAAGGGACAGCCCGGGGGAGACCCAGTACTTC. Translation gives CATSERDSPGETQYF.

The chain recombines TRBV6-1 with TRBJ2-3, with 9 bases lining up with TRBD2. The CDR3 loop spans 15 amino acids. J gave up 4 bases and V 0 bases, and 2 bases lay outside the gene matches. The V gene's germline CDR1 is MNHNS and CDR2 SASEGT. The CDR3, as DNA: TGTGCCAGCAGTGAAGCGCGGGGGGGCGCAGATACGCAGTATTTT. Translation: CASSEARGGADTQYF.

This clone appeared a few times. J is TRBJ2-1 and V is TRBV4-1; 7 bases line up with TRBD2. The CDR3 is 15 amino acids. The germline V gene encodes CDR1 MGHRA and CDR2 YSYEKL. J lost 6 bases, V lost 1 base, and 6 bases had no gene match. CDR3 protein: CASSQGEGPRNEQFF. CDR3 nucleotide sequence: TGCGCCAGCAGCCAAGGGGAGGGCCCTCGCAATGAGCAGTTCTTC.

The chain recombines TRBV6-5 with TRBJ1-2, with D maybe TRBD1 (5 bases). The CDR3 runs to 15 residues. CDR1 is MNHEY, CDR2 SVGAGI, per germline. Trimming shortened V by 6 bases and J by 0 bases, and 14 bases separated the two germline ends. DNA for the CDR3: TGTGCCAGCAGGCTAGGGGCCCCAGCTAACTATGGCTACACCTTC. This encodes CASRLGAPANYGYTF.